Listed below are T cell receptor beta chains from one sample, sequenced in a study of esophageal squamous cell carcinoma under preoperative chemotherapy. Each CDR3 protein gets one entry after TCRdb re-called the PCR reads with MiXCR. The sample carries fewer than 40,000 distinct CDR3 sequences, about half recorded once. The biological material was taken from a patient given preoperative chemotherapy. Receptor source: a human donor with esophageal squamous cell carcinoma. The donor label of this sample is uncertain. Each CDR3 is given with its conserved first and last residue. The order of the fields is J gene, D gene, clone size, V gene, CDR3 DNA, CDR3 protein. The D gene is left open where the match is weak. Not all rows give a size; the values are once, few, many and, for expanded clones, a class.

>TRBJ2-1|TRBD2|-|TRBV12-5
TGTGCTAGTGGTTTGGTAGCCTCCCTCTGGGGCGGGAGTTCACCGTCCTACAATGAGCAGTTCTTC
CASGLVASLWGGSSPSYNEQFF
>TRBJ2-4|-|-|TRBV7-3
TGTGCCAGCTGCTTGGGACCGGGGGGCCGGAACAAAAACATTCAGTACTTC
CASCLGPGGRNKNIQYF
>TRBJ2-3|-|once|TRBV7-2
TGTGCCAGCGGCAGGGGCGGGGGGACAGATATGCAGTACTTT
CASGRGGGTDMQYF
>TRBJ2-1|-|-|TRBV4-1
TGCGCCAGCAGCCAAGGACCAGGCGACGCTTCATCGGTGCCCGATGAGCAGTATTTC
CASSQGPGDASSVPDEQYF
>TRBJ2-6|-|-|TRBV12-2
TGTGCAAGCGGGGGGGGACCGGCGGGCTCCAACGTGCAGACCTTC
CASGGGPAGSNVQTF
>TRBJ2-1|TRBD1|-|TRBV7-3
TGTGCCAGCAGCACAGGGGGTAGTGCGCAGTTCTTT
CASSTGGSAQFF
>TRBJ2-1|-|few|TRBV5-4
TGTGCCAGCAGCTTGGAGGGCCTAGCGCAAGAGACCCAGTTCTTC
CASSLEGLAQETQFF
>TRBJ2-1|TRBD1|few|TRBV7-3
TGTGCCAGCAGCCGCCAGCCGGGACAGGGAAAGGAGCAGTTCTTC
CASSRQPGQGKEQFF
>TRBJ2-3|TRBD2|once|TRBV7-2
TGCCCCGGCAGGGTAGCGGGAGCCCAAGATACTCAGTACTTT
CPGRVAGAQDTQYF
>TRBJ2-1|TRBD1|-|TRBV19
TGTGCCAGTAGTTGGGACAGCCAACAAACCTACGAGCAGTTCTTC
CASSWDSQQTYEQFF
>TRBJ2-1|-|-|TRBV28
TGTGCCAGCAGTTTAATCGCATCCTACGAGCAGTTCTTC
CASSLIASYEQFF
>TRBJ2-7|-|-|TRBV7-2
TGTGCCACCCCTAGCCCAGAGACGCAGTACTTC
CATPSPETQYF
>TRBJ2-3|-|-|TRBV7-8
TGTGCCAGCCAGGTGGGGCGCCGCACAGATACGCAGTATTTT
CASQVGRRTDTQYF
>TRBJ2-3|-|-|TRBV6-1
TGTGCCAGCAGGGGACTTGGGGGAAGCTACACAGATACGCAGTATTTC
CASRGLGGSYTDTQYF
>TRBJ2-6|-|-|TRBV7-8
TGTGCCAGCAGGGCGTCACCGCCGGGGGCCAACGACCTGTCTTTC
CASRASPPGANDLSF
>TRBJ2-1|TRBD2|many|TRBV28
TGTGCCAGCCCGACTAGCGGGAGCTCCTACAATGAGCAGTTCTTC
CASPTSGSSYNEQFF
>TRBJ2-7|-|few|TRBV7-8
TGTGCCAGTGCTCTGGATTCAGGAAACGAGCAGTACTTC
CASALDSGNEQYF
>TRBJ2-1|-|-|TRBV18
TGTGCCAGCTCCAATGCCGGAGGGGATTATGAGCAGTTCTTC
CASSNAGGDYEQFF
>TRBJ2-4|-|few|TRBV6-1
TGTGCCAGCAGTGAAAACTCAGCCAAAAACATTCAGTACTTC
CASSENSAKNIQYF
>TRBJ1-2|-|many|TRBV12-3/TRBV12-4
TGTGCCAGCAGAGACGGGGGGTATTTTGATGGCTACACCTTC
CASRDGGYFDGYTF
>TRBJ2-1|-|-|TRBV7-6
TGTGCCAGCAGTTGGAGTACTAATGAGCAGTTCTTC
CASSWSTNEQFF
>TRBJ2-3|-|many|TRBV6-5
TGTGCCAGCAGTTACGGAGGTTTTTACACAGATACGCAGTATTTT
CASSYGGFYTDTQYF
>TRBJ2-7|-|many|TRBV7-2
TGTGCCAGCAGCTTAGACAGGGCCAACTACGAGCAGTACTTC
CASSLDRANYEQYF
>TRBJ1-1|-|few|TRBV6-5
TGTGCCAGCAGTTACTCCCGCACGACTGAAGCTTTCTTT
CASSYSRTTEAFF
>TRBJ2-1|TRBD2|few|TRBV7-9
TGTGCCAGCAGCTTCCCCCTCAGGGATAGCGGGAGAAGCTACAATGAGCAGTTCTTC
CASSFPLRDSGRSYNEQFF
>TRBJ2-1|-|few|TRBV12-3/TRBV12-4
TGTGCCAGCAGTCTGACAGTGAACTCCTACAATGAGCAGTTCTTC
CASSLTVNSYNEQFF
>TRBJ2-3|TRBD1|-|TRBV7-6
TGTGCCAGCAGCTTAAGGTCGACAGGGATCGATACGCAGTATTTT
CASSLRSTGIDTQYF
>TRBJ2-1|-|many|TRBV7-9
TGTGCCAGCAGCTTAGCCTTGGGAGAATACGAGCAGTTCTTC
CASSLALGEYEQFF
>TRBJ2-5|-|-|TRBV7-8
TGTGGTGGGGGGTTCGGGGGCCGTGACACAGAGACGCAGTACTTC
CGGGFGGRDTETQYF
>TRBJ2-2|TRBD2|large|TRBV7-8
TGTGCCAGCAGCTCGGGGGGACCCAGGACCGGGGAGCTGTTTTTT
CASSSGGPRTGELFF
>TRBJ2-4|TRBD2|-|TRBV7-2
TGTGCGGGCAGCGGGGGGGAACAGCGGGCTTTGCAGTACTTC
CAGSGGEQRALQYF
>TRBJ2-2|-|-|TRBV7-8
TGTGCCAGCAGCTTAGTAAAGACAGAGACGCTGTATTTT
CASSLVKTETLYF
>TRBJ2-3|TRBD1|-|TRBV7-9
TGTGCCAGCAGCTTACCCGGGACAGTGAACACCGGTACGCAGTTTTTT
CASSLPGTVNTGTQFF
>TRBJ2-1|TRBD2|many|TRBV7-3
TGTGCCAGCAGCCCGAGCGGGGGAACCTTCTACAATGAGCAGTTCTTC
CASSPSGGTFYNEQFF
>TRBJ2-1|-|-|TRBV7-2
TGTGCCAGCAGCCCGACGGGTCCTTTAGTCCTTGAGCAGTTCTTC
CASSPTGPLVLEQFF
>TRBJ2-5|TRBD1|-|TRBV12-3/TRBV12-4
TGTGCCAGCAGTTTAAGGGGGCGGGAGACCCAGTACTTC
CASSLRGRETQYF
>TRBJ2-1|-|few|TRBV11-1
TGTGCCAGCAGCTTAGGACAGCTGAGCTCCTACAATGAGCAGTTCTTC
CASSLGQLSSYNEQFF
>TRBJ1-4|-|few|TRBV7-9
TGTGCCAGCAGTCTGCGGGAGGGTACTGCTGAAAAACTGTTTTTT
CASSLREGTAEKLFF
>TRBJ2-1|TRBD2|few|TRBV20-1
TGCAGTGCTAGAGTAGCGGGAGGACCCTACAATGAGCAGTTCTTC
CSARVAGGPYNEQFF
>TRBJ2-3|-|once|TRBV28
TGTGCCAGCAGTTCTACGATAGCGACAGATACGCAGTATTTT
CASSSTIATDTQYF
>TRBJ2-1|-|-|TRBV7-6
TGTGCCAGCAGCTCGGGACGCTCCCTGTTCTTC
CASSSGRSLFF